The 17 T cell receptor beta chains reported below all come from one sample, sequenced in a study of spatial heterogeneity in lung cancer. The time point denotes: blood at routine non-recurrence follow-up after resection. Tumor, nontumor lung or frozen PBMC supplied whole RNA that was sequenced unsorted. MiXCR, run by TCRdb on the 5' RACE reads, gives a single entry per CDR3 protein. Here the sample spans about 52,000 distinct CDR3 sequences, more than 6.5% being singletons. The sample in question was PBMCs, obtained at follow-up. The receptors shown here come from a female donor with early-stage non-small cell lung cancer.

This clonotype has ten or more counts. The chain recombines TRBV5-6 with TRBJ2-3; 9 positions agree with TRBD1. Germline V gene sequence: CDR1 SGHDT, CDR2 YYEEEE. The V gene end was trimmed by 2 bases and the J gene end by 12 bases; junction bases not matched to a gene: 19. The CDR3 has 17 residues. CDR3 DNA: TGTGCCAGCAGCTTTATGTTTCTGTGGACAGGGGATTCCGAACAGTATTTT. Amino acid sequence: CASSFMFLWTGDSEQYF.

This clonotype was counted a few times. The chain couples TRBV24-1 to TRBJ2-7; D may correspond to TRBD1 or TRBD2 (5 bases each). V lost 3 bases to trimming and J lost 2 bases, with 13 bases between them. Germline lookup yields CDR1 KGHDR and CDR2 SFDVKD. CDR3 length: 15 residues. In DNA form, the CDR3 reads TGTGCCACCAGTGATCCAGCCGGGACCCCCTACGAGCAGTACTTC. Translation: CATSDPAGTPYEQYF.

This chain connects TRBV30 to TRBJ1-3; D is uncertain. Germline loops: CDR1 GTSNPN, CDR2 SVGIG (reference sequence). The V end was cut by 5 bases, the J end by 1 base, with 12 bases between. The CDR3 spans 14 residues. DNA for the CDR3: TGTGCCTGGGCCCCGGGAGTTTCTGGAAACACCATATATTTT. Its protein product is CAWAPGVSGNTIYF.

The V gene is TRBV7-8, the J gene TRBJ2-3, with TRBD2 matching 16 bases. V was pared by 5 bases and J by 3 bases, with 14 bases of the junction left unmatched. This CDR3 is 20 amino acids long. The germline V gene encodes CDR1 SGHVS and CDR2 FQNEAQ. CDR3 in amino acids: CASSPITGTSGGARTDTQYF. Here the CDR3 DNA reads TGTGCCAGCAGCCCCATAACGGGGACTAGCGGGGGGGCTAGGACAGATACGCAGTATTTT.

The rearrangement links TRBV12-3 or TRBV12-4 to TRBJ2-7; weak D call: TRBD2 (6 bases). Deletions cut 6 bases from V and 0 bases from J, with 21 bases between. The CDR3 spans 17 residues. The CDR3 bases are TGTGCCAGCAGCCCGAGCCCGGTGACAGCGGGCTCCTACGAGCAGTACTTC. Protein: CASSPSPVTAGSYEQYF.

This clonotype was seen repeatedly, ten times or more. V gene TRBV20-1 combines with J gene TRBJ2-5; the D gene is possibly TRBD1 (5 bases). V was shortened by 3 bases and J by 1 base, with 9 bases between the two germline ends. Germline loops: CDR1 DFQATT, CDR2 SNEGSKA (reference sequence). There are 13 residues in the CDR3. The CDR3 bases are TGCAGTGCTAGTATCAGGGCCCAAGAGACCCAGTACTTC. Its protein is CSASIRAQETQYF.

This clonotype was picked up a small number of times. The chain links TRBV7-3 to TRBJ2-6; D gene ambiguous. The germline V and J ends were trimmed by 1 base and 5 bases, with 3 bases remaining between them. The germline gives CDR1 SGHTA, CDR2 FQGTGA. The CDR3 is made up of 13 amino acids. CDR3 protein: CASSLNRANVLTF. CDR3 nucleotides: TGTGCCAGCAGCTTAAATAGGGCCAACGTCCTGACTTTC.

This clonotype showed up many times. The rearrangement joins TRBV12-3 or TRBV12-4 to TRBJ1-3; D ambiguous. The V end lost 1 base, the J end lost 9 bases, and 10 bases lay between the germline ends. This CDR3 contains 13 residues. In DNA, the CDR3 is TGTGCCAGCAGTTTAGGGCCAAAAATCACCATATATTTT. Protein: CASSLGPKITIYF.

This clonotype was recorded at least ten times. The chain combines TRBV5-1 with TRBJ1-5, with D perhaps TRBD1 (5 bases). Trimming shortened V by 7 bases and J by 0 bases, and 17 bases separated the two germline ends. The CDR3 length is 16 residues. The V gene's germline CDR1 is SGHRS and CDR2 YFSETQ. This CDR3 is CASSPGDQYSNQPQHF. CDR3 in DNA: TGCGCCAGCTCCCCGGGGGACCAGTATAGCAATCAGCCCCAGCATTTT.

This clonotype was observed at least ten times. The rearrangement joins TRBV28 to TRBJ1-2, with 8 bases fitting TRBD1. The V segment lost 7 bases and the J segment 4 bases; nucleotides outside the gene matches: 11. This CDR3 is 15 amino acids long. Germline CDR1 MDHEN, CDR2 SYDVKM. The CDR3: CASTLTGARGYGYTF. DNA for the CDR3: TGTGCCAGCACCCTGACAGGGGCCCGTGGCTATGGCTACACCTTC.

This clonotype was observed many times. This rearrangement joins TRBV5-1 to TRBJ2-5; D gene ambiguous. Germline lookup yields CDR1 SGHRS and CDR2 YFSETQ. V lost 2 bases and J lost 5, with 7 bases in between. The CDR3 is 12 residues long. In nucleotides, the CDR3 is TGCGCCAGCAGCTTTCTGGGGGAGACCCAGTACTTC. Its translation: CASSFLGETQYF.

This clonotype was counted at least ten times. V is TRBV6-5 and J is TRBJ2-7; 7 nucleotides align to TRBD2. In germline, CDR1 is MNHEY, CDR2 SVGAGI. V lost 5 bases and J lost 2; bases outside the gene matches: 15. The CDR3 loop spans 17 amino acids. The CDR3 here is CASSRRDRGGSPYEQYF. DNA of the CDR3: TGTGCCAGCAGTCGGAGGGACCGCGGGGGTTCCCCCTACGAGCAGTACTTC.

This clonotype was picked up a small number of times. J is TRBJ2-7 and V is TRBV18; D is uncertain. With 3 bases removed from V and 3 bases from J, the gap between germline ends came to 0 bases. The CDR3 has 10 amino acids. Germline values: CDR1 KGHSH, CDR2 LQKENI. The chain's CDR3 is CASSPYEQYF. CDR3 nucleotides: TGTGCCAGCTCACCCTACGAGCAGTACTTC.

By frequency in the sample, this clonotype is medium-sized. The genes are TRBV10-3 and TRBJ1-6; unclear D gene. This CDR3 has 13 residues. V lost 10 bases to trimming and J lost 4 bases, with 11 bases between them. Germline V lookup: CDR1 ENHRY, CDR2 SYGVKD. This CDR3 reads CATRDIYNSPLHF. The DNA of the CDR3 is TGTGCCACGCGGGATATTTATAATTCACCCCTCCACTTT.

This clonotype showed up many times. The V and J genes are TRBV7-3 and TRBJ1-1; D is possibly TRBD1 (5 bases). Per the germline V gene, CDR1 is SGHTA and CDR2 is FQGTGA. The CDR3 runs 19 residues. V shed 1 base and J shed 1 base, with 22 bases lying between them. The CDR3: CASSLNLADPGPANTEAFF. CDR3 DNA: TGTGCCAGCAGCTTAAATTTGGCAGATCCGGGGCCAGCGAACACTGAAGCTTTCTTT.

The chain carries TRBV12-3 or TRBV12-4 and TRBJ2-5; 7 nucleotides agree with TRBD2. The CDR3 has 13 residues. V shed 4 bases and J 5 bases; nucleotides not matched to a gene: 4. CDR3 in amino acids: CASSYLAAETQYF. Here the CDR3 DNA reads TGTGCCAGCAGTTACCTAGCGGCGGAGACCCAGTACTTC.

This clonotype was counted many times. CDR3 nucleotide sequence: TGCAGTGCTAGTCTAGTTTGGGAGTATTTT. Residues: CSASLVWEYF. The J gene is TRBJ2-3, the V gene TRBV20-1; D ambiguous. V was cut by 3 bases and J by 13 bases, with 11 bases left in between. The CDR3 runs to 10 residues. The germline V gene encodes CDR1 DFQATT and CDR2 SNEGSKA (reference sequence).